In this sample, the clone carrying this TCR beta chain turned up a few times. Antigen unknown. This sample was included in a study of T-cell memory formation after mild COVID-19. Overall study: There were largely donor-specific TCR clusters. Whole-study results and caveats: For contracting clones, CD4+ ones sat mainly in CM and EM, CD8+ in EMRA. CD4/CD8 balance held among clones contracting day 15 to 85, and later expanders leaned CD4+.

After 5'RACE with constant-segment primers, TCR alpha and TCR beta cDNA libraries carrying sample barcodes and UMIs were obtained. MiXCR, applied by TCRdb to the 5' RACE reads, yields one record per CDR3 protein. This table holds over 70,000 distinct CDR3 sequences, about 15% found once. The CDR3 loop spans 15 amino acids. Trimming pared 6 bases from V and 4 bases from J, leaving 16 bases between. V usage is TRBV12-3 or TRBV12-4 and J usage is TRBJ2-1; D is perhaps TRBD1 (6 bases). The clonotype originates from a man younger than 30 who had mild COVID-19 (a few samples of this study predate the infection). Cell type and time point are not known. The source material was PBMCs or a T cell subset sorted from them (not recorded which). CDR3 region: CASRGENREYNEQFF. The CDR3 region has the DNA TGTGCCAGCAGGGGGGAGAACAGGGAGTACAATGAGCAGTTCTTC.